The 18 T cell receptor beta chains below were found in one sample sequenced in a study of shared clonotypes between healthy human individuals. Cells designated naive CD8 were CD45RO-negative and were positively selected for CCR7, with terminally differentiated effector memory CD45RA+ cells excluded. The data were produced by immunoSEQ multiplex PCR, yet TCRdb's version contains in-frame clones alone and is incomplete. This sample has nearly 2 million clones; about 94% occur once, and the top ten carry approximately 1%. The sample consisted of naive CD8+ T cells sorted from blood. These receptors originate from a man younger than 30 in good health.

This chain joins TRBV4-1 and TRBJ2-3; unclear D gene. Germline V gene data show CDR1 as MGHRA and CDR2 as YSYEKL. V was clipped by 1 base and J by 7 bases, with 12 bases between them. The CDR3 sequence is 14 residues long. CDR3 nucleotides: TGCGCCAGCAGCCAAGCGGACCAGGATCATACGCAGTATTTT. Residues: CASSQADQDHTQYF.

The chain is built from TRBV9 and TRBJ2-3, with TRBD1 identical over 9 bases. The junction had 9 bases not matched to a gene; V was cut back by 2 bases and J by 2 bases. The CDR3 runs 17 residues. Looked up from germline, CDR1 is SGDLS and CDR2 is YYNGEE. The DNA of the CDR3 is TGTGCCAGCAGCGTGGGGATGGGGACAGGGTTCACAGATACGCAGTATTTT. It is translated as CASSVGMGTGFTDTQYF.

This chain uses TRBV13 with TRBJ2-7; 9 positions agree with TRBD1. The CDR3 contains 15 residues. Germline values: CDR1 PRHDT, CDR2 FYEKMQ (reference sequence). The J segment lost 5 bases and the V segment lost 3 bases, leaving 8 bases of the junction unmatched. In DNA form, the CDR3 reads TGTGCCAGCAGCTTTACGACAGGGGGTTGGGACGAGCAGTACTTC. It specifies CASSFTTGGWDEQYF.

The genes are TRBV7-9 and TRBJ1-5; 10 nucleotides line up with TRBD1. J lost 0 bases, V lost 1 base, and 3 bases had no gene match. CDR3 length equals 17 residues. Germline lookup yields CDR1 SEHNR and CDR2 FQNEAQ (reference sequence). The CDR3 nucleotides are TGTGCCAGCAGCTTAGTGGGGACAGGGGATAGCAATCAGCCCCAGCATTTT. Protein product: CASSLVGTGDSNQPQHF.

This chain joins TRBV4-3 and TRBJ1-1; 10 nucleotides match TRBD1. CDR1 is LGHNA, CDR2 YSLEER, per germline. The CDR3 is made up of 16 amino acids. V shed 4 bases and J 5 bases; nucleotides not matched to a gene: 10. CDR3 in DNA: TGCGCCAGCAGCCTAGACCGGACAGGGGGTGGGACTGAAGCTTTCTTT. Its protein is CASSLDRTGGGTEAFF.

The CDR3 DNA reads as TGTGCCAGCAGCTTGGCGGCGGGAGGGCCCCTCGAGCAGTACTTC. Protein product: CASSLAAGGPLEQYF. The chain recombines TRBV4-2 with TRBJ2-7; TRBD2 agrees at 9 bases. CDR1 and CDR2 (germline): LGHNA, YNFKEQ. CDR3 length: 15 residues. The J segment lost 6 bases and the V segment lost 5 bases, leaving 11 bases of the junction unmatched.

The rearrangement links TRBV7-9 to TRBJ2-7; D may be TRBD1 (5 bases). Trimming took 4 bases from V and 5 from J, leaving 18 bases between them. Germline V gene lookup returns CDR1 SEHNR and CDR2 FQNEAQ (reference sequence). This CDR3 contains 15 residues. The CDR3 loop is CASSSPRGKPHEQYF. CDR3 DNA sequence: TGTGCCAGCAGCTCGCCAAGGGGAAAGCCCCACGAGCAGTACTTC.

This clone occurred once. This chain links TRBV5-6 with TRBJ2-7; no definite D call. Between the trimmed V and J ends, which lost 3 bases and 6 bases, there was a span of 7 bases. The CDR3 extends over 11 amino acids. In germline, CDR1 is SGHDT, CDR2 YYEEEE. This CDR3 reads CASSSSAEQYF. CDR3 sequence (DNA): TGTGCCAGCAGCTCATCAGCCGAGCAGTACTTC.

This clone was detected only once. CDR3 DNA sequence: TGTGCCAGCAGTTTAAACCTCGGACCGGCATATGGCTACACCTTC. This codes for CASSLNLGPAYGYTF. The chain employs TRBV27 and TRBJ1-2, with D unresolved. Germline V gene sequence: CDR1 MNHEY, CDR2 SMNVEV (reference sequence). Trimming left V 2 bases short and J 5 bases short, with 15 bases between. There are 15 residues in the CDR3.

The chain carries TRBV7-9 and TRBJ2-3, with D possibly called TRBD1 or TRBD2 (5 bases each). Per the germline V gene, CDR1 is SEHNR and CDR2 is FQNEAQ (reference sequence). Trimming stripped 5 bases from V and 2 bases from J, with 20 bases between. This CDR3 region has 17 residues. CDR3 DNA sequence: TGTGCCAGCAGCCCCCCGAGGGGCTCCTCCTTCACAGATACGCAGTATTTT. It encodes CASSPPRGSSFTDTQYF. Full variable domain (rest looked up from reference TRBV7-9 and TRBJ2-3): DTGVSQNPRHKITKRGQNVTFRCDPISEHNRLYWYRQTLGQGPEFLTYFQNEAQLEKSRLLSDRFSAERPKGSFSTLEIQRTEQGDSAMYLCASSPPRGSSFTDTQYFGPGTRLTVL.

This sequence joins TRBV4-1 and TRBJ2-3; D is possibly TRBD2 (6 bases). Trimming cost V 2 bases and J 0 bases, with 12 bases left between them. The CDR3 is 16 residues long. Germline V CDR1 and CDR2: MGHRA, YSYEKL. CDR3 protein: CASSQTLSGSTDTQYF. The CDR3, as DNA: TGCGCCAGCAGCCAAACACTTAGCGGCAGCACAGATACGCAGTATTTT.

The chain recombines TRBV7-9 with TRBJ1-5; maybe TRBD1 (6 bases). V was trimmed by 5 bases and J by 7 bases, leaving 21 bases between them. The CDR3 is 16 amino acids. CDR1 SEHNR and CDR2 FQNEAQ come from the germline V gene (reference sequence). CDR3 sequence: CASSTLDDRPGQPQHF. CDR3 coding DNA: TGTGCCAGCAGCACCTTAGACGACAGGCCGGGGCAGCCCCAGCATTTT.

This rearrangement joins TRBV4-1 to TRBJ2-7; 8 bases are shared with TRBD2. The CDR3 totals 15 residues. Germline assignment: CDR1 MGHRA and CDR2 YSYEKL. The ends lost 0 bases at V and 4 bases at J; junction bases unmatched: 5. The CDR3 reads CASSQDFGGRYEQYF. CDR3 nucleotides: TGCGCCAGCAGCCAAGATTTCGGCGGGAGGTACGAGCAGTACTTC.

V and J are TRBV6-5 and TRBJ1-6; TRBD1 is a possible D gene (6 bases). This CDR3 is 14 amino acids long. Trimming took off 2 bases at V and 13 bases at J, with 15 bases between the two ends. Germline lookup yields CDR1 MNHEY and CDR2 SVGAGI. The chain's CDR3 is CASSYGQGIQPLHF. The CDR3 DNA sequence: TGTGCCAGCAGTTACGGGCAGGGGATCCAGCCCCTCCACTTT.

CDR3 in amino acids: CASSLHVTSGIRGYEQYF. The CDR3 nucleotides are TGTGCCAGCAGTTTACATGTCACTAGCGGGATAAGAGGCTACGAGCAGTACTTC. V and J are TRBV27 and TRBJ2-7, with TRBD2 identical over 10 bases. V gave up 2 bases and J gave up 3 bases; unmatched junction bases: 13. The CDR3 spans 18 residues. The germline CDR1 and CDR2 sequences are MNHEY and SMNVEV (reference sequence).

This rearrangement joins TRBV10-2 to TRBJ2-2; unclear D gene. Germline CDR1 reads WSHSY; CDR2 reads SAAADI. The CDR3 runs to 13 residues. Trimming cost V 0 bases and J 8 bases, with 7 bases left between them. CDR3 loop: CASSESGAGELFF. CDR3 DNA: TGCGCCAGCAGTGAGTCGGGTGCGGGGGAGCTGTTTTTT.

Details on this clone: The sample carries other DNA sequences with the same CDR3. The rearrangement joins TRBV11-3 to TRBJ1-1; weak D call: TRBD1 (5 bases). CDR1 is SGHNT and CDR2 is YENEEA in the germline V gene. The length of the CDR3 is 12 residues. V was clipped by 5 bases and J by 5 bases, with 9 bases between them. This CDR3 reads CASSHGGTEAFF. The CDR3 region has the DNA TGTGCCAGCAGCCACGGGGGGACTGAAGCTTTCTTT.

V is TRBV5-6 and J is TRBJ1-6; D possibly corresponds to TRBD1 (5 bases). The CDR3 length is 17 residues. V shed 0 bases and J shed 7 bases, with 17 bases lying between them. Germline values: CDR1 SGHDT, CDR2 YYEEEE. In nucleotides, the CDR3 is TGTGCCAGCAGCTTGGGGGGCGGCGGGGTGAGGAATTCACCCCTCCACTTT. Translated: CASSLGGGGVRNSPLHF.